This entry features one TCR beta chain sequence. This sample was included in a study of cytomegalovirus exposure and HLA in healthy donors. Amplification used 60 Vbeta primers and 13 Jbeta primers. The table came from immunoSEQ multiplex PCR; TCRdb's copy has only in-frame clones and leaves some out. Of roughly 150,000 clones listed, around three fifths were seen once; the top ten hold under 3%. The sequence came from a woman in her thirties in good health and CMV-seropositive. Material: PBMCs.

The CDR3 DNA follows: TGTGCCGTCCAAGGACAGGGACTAGCGGGCGAGCAGTACTTC. Translation: CAVQGQGLAGEQYF. The chain couples TRBV10-3 to TRBJ2-7, with TRBD2 matching over 12 bases. The trim removed 11 bases at V and 6 bases at J, leaving 11 bases unmatched. Germline CDR1 ENHRY, CDR2 SYGVKD. There are 14 residues in the CDR3.